A selection of T cell receptor beta chains follows, all from one sample in a study of shared clonotypes between healthy human individuals. Sequencing used immunoSEQ multiplex PCR; TCRdb keeps in-frame clones, though not all of them. The table shows millions of clones, with over 85% occurring only once. Sequences were obtained from naive CD4+ T cells sorted from blood. The source is a man aged 18-30 years in good health. The CDR3 runs from the conserved cysteine through the conserved F or W. D genes are given only for firm matches. Not every row has a clone size; where given, it reads once, few, many or a size class.

. . TRBJ1-6 TRBV18 CASSPLQGGGASPLHF TGTGCCAGCTCACCGTTGCAGGGCGGGGGAGCTTCACCCCTCCACTTT
. TRBD1 TRBJ1-5 TRBV19 CASSLGQYSNQPQHF TGTGCCAGTAGTCTGGGACAGTATAGCAATCAGCCCCAGCATTTT
once . TRBJ1-4 TRBV30 CAWNSNEKLFF TGTGCCTGGAACTCGAATGAAAAACTGTTTTTT
. . TRBJ2-7 TRBV6-5 CASSYRGTVYEQYF TGTGCCAGCAGTTACCGCGGGACAGTCTACGAGCAGTACTTC
. . TRBJ2-1 TRBV7-8 CASSLLNEQFF TGTGCCAGCAGCTTATTGAATGAGCAGTTCTTC
. TRBD1 TRBJ1-5 TRBV28 CASSLRGQGGQPQHF TGTGCCAGCAGTTTACGGGGACAGGGTGGTCAGCCCCAGCATTTT
. . TRBJ2-3 TRBV5-1 CASSLDKSTDTQYF TGCGCCAGCAGCTTGGACAAAAGCACAGATACGCAGTATTTT
. . TRBJ2-6 TRBV2 CASSAEGAGANVLTF TGTGCCAGCAGTGCTGAGGGGGCTGGGGCCAACGTCCTGACTTTC
few TRBD2 TRBJ2-3 TRBV5-1 CASSPLAGADTQYF TGCGCCAGCAGCCCGTTAGCGGGAGCAGATACGCAGTATTTT
. . TRBJ2-7 TRBV10-3 CAIRWRQDSYEQYF TGTGCCATCCGTTGGAGACAGGACTCCTACGAGCAGTACTTC
. . TRBJ1-4 TRBV10-3 CAISDRGGVEEKLFF TGTGCCATCAGTGACCGGGGGGGTGTAGAAGAAAAACTGTTTTTT
. TRBD1 TRBJ2-7 TRBV19 CASSARTGPPYEQYF TGTGCCAGTAGTGCGCGGACAGGACCTCCCTACGAGCAGTACTTC
. . TRBJ1-5 TRBV28 CASSLIAGRGDQPQHF TGTGCCAGCAGTTTAATCGCAGGGAGGGGGGATCAGCCCCAGCATTTT
. . TRBJ2-7 TRBV5-1 CASSLKGPPTYEQYF TGCGCCAGCAGCTTGAAAGGACCACCAACCTACGAGCAGTACTTC
. TRBD2 TRBJ2-7 TRBV7-2 CASSLNSGRSGYEQYF TGTGCCAGCAGCTTAAATAGCGGGAGAAGTGGCTACGAGCAGTACTTC
. . TRBJ1-1 TRBV6-5 CASSYSRVQGFEAFF TGTGCCAGCAGTTACTCGAGAGTCCAGGGGTTTGAAGCTTTCTTT
. . TRBJ2-7 TRBV18 CASSPLASHEQYF TGTGCCAGTTCACCACTGGCTAGCCACGAGCAGTACTTC
. . TRBJ2-1 TRBV11-2 CASTPSSYNEQFF TGTGCCAGCACCCCGAGCTCCTACAATGAGCAGTTCTTC
. TRBD1 TRBJ1-4 TRBV30 CAWMTGSGEKLFF TGTGCCTGGATGACAGGGTCGGGAGAAAAACTGTTTTTT
. . TRBJ2-3 TRBV30 CAWSLLWSSTDTQYF TGTGCCTGGAGCCTACTCTGGAGCAGCACAGATACGCAGTATTTT
. . TRBJ1-1 TRBV7-9 CASSLKGGRIANTEAFF TGTGCCAGCAGCTTAAAAGGTGGCAGGATCGCGAACACTGAAGCTTTCTTT
once . TRBJ2-7 TRBV5-5 CASSLATGNEQYF TGTGCCAGCAGCTTAGCTACAGGGAACGAGCAGTACTTC
. . TRBJ2-3 TRBV4-3 CASSQDGAGSTDTQYF TGCGCCAGCAGCCAAGACGGCGCCGGGAGCACAGATACGCAGTATTTT
. . TRBJ1-4 TRBV28 CASQSEALGEKLFF TGTGCCAGCCAGAGTGAAGCGCTTGGTGAAAAACTGTTTTTT